This record looks at one T cell receptor (beta chain) sequence and its context. The ends were cut back, 0 bases at V and 11 bases at J, with 13 bases in the middle. This CDR3 is built from 13 residues. The germline V gene encodes CDR1 MNHEY and CDR2 SMNVEV (reference sequence). The data belong to a study of OX40 agonist ivuxolimab in advanced cancers. Profiled with immunoSEQ multiplex PCR; TCRdb holds only in-frame clones, not every one. Of tens of thousands of clones in the sample, about 70% were seen once. The sequencing here drew on CD4+ or CD8+ T cells sorted from blood, taken in a trial of the OX40 agonist ivuxolimab. This sequence originates from an adult with an advanced solid tumor such as melanoma, head and neck, liver or kidney cancer. The rearrangement links TRBV27 to TRBJ2-5; D unclear. The CDR3 here is CASSLSGNREQYF. The CDR3 region has the DNA TGTGCCAGCAGTTTATCGGGGAATCGAGAGCAGTACTTC.